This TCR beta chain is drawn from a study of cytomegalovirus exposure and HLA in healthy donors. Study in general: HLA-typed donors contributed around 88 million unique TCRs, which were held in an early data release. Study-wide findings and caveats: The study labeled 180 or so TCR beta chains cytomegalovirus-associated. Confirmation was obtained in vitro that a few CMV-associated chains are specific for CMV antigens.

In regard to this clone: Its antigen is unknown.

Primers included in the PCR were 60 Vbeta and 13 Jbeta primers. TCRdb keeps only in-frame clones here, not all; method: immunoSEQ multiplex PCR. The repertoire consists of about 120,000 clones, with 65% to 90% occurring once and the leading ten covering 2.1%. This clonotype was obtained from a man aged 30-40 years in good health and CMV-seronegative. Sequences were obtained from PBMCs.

The CDR3 DNA reads TGTGCCATCAGTGAGTCGCGAAGCGGGGGTCTCAATGAGCAGTTCTTC. It codes for CAISESRSGGLNEQFF. The chain has TRBV10-3 and TRBJ2-1, with 8 bases lining up with TRBD2. The V segment lost 0 bases and the J segment 6 bases; nucleotides outside the gene matches: 7. Germline V gene sequence: CDR1 ENHRY, CDR2 SYGVKD. CDR3 length equals 16 residues.